This T cell receptor (beta chain) was obtained from a study of post-analysis software for immune sequencing data. About the research overall: Both relapsing-remitting and secondary progressive multiple sclerosis featured among the disease courses, as did progressive-relapsing multiple sclerosis.

Study outcomes and limitations: For normalized Chao1 diversity, multiple sclerosis patients scored significantly lower than controls did. Strong co-clustering by F measure was evident for samples that had been prepared in the same batch. Comparison of patients with controls showed 4 to 6 TRBV segments more frequent in patients, TRBV5-6, TRBV5-1 and TRBV20-1 among them.

The CDR3 is 12 amino acids. Sequencing libraries made from TCR beta cDNA carried unique molecular identifiers. It was from roughly 1 to 10 million T cells that 530,000 or so cDNA molecules came. TCRdb independently ran MiXCR on the PCR reads; one entry per CDR3 protein. The data show approximately 630,000 distinct CDR3 sequences, with 55% to 60% seen just once and 10% to 12% held by the top ten. In regard to this clonotype: Its specificity is unknown. The junction departs from germline at one end; a sequencing error may be responsible.

The chain has TRBV12-3 or TRBV12-4 and TRBJ2-3, with TRBD2 as a possible D gene (6 bases). The TCR originated in a girl aged 2-9 years with multiple sclerosis. The sequenced sample was blood. As DNA, the CDR3 is TGTGCCAGCGAAGCGGGCACAGATACGAAGTATTTT. It yields the protein CASEAGTDTKYF.